This T cell receptor (beta chain) was documented in a study of T cell repertoires in cytomegalovirus infection. A single record per CDR3 protein comes from TCRdb applying MiXCR to the reads. This sample has about 150,000 distinct CDR3 sequences, with around a quarter found just once. Trimming took off 5 bases at V and 0 bases at J, with 10 bases between the two ends. The CDR3 totals 14 residues. Germline V gene sequence: CDR1 SGHTA, CDR2 FQGNSA. At least ten counts were recorded for this clonotype. The sequenced material came from PBMCs. The origin of this receptor is a human donor in good health (CMV status not recorded). Some clones in this sample may be carry-over from other donors' samples. This rearrangement joins TRBV7-2 to TRBJ2-5, with D unresolved. The CDR3 DNA reads TGTGCCAGCAGCGCAGGCAGCTACCAAGAGACCCAGTACTTC. Its translation: CASSAGSYQETQYF.